One T cell receptor beta chain is described in this entry. Profiled with immunoSEQ multiplex PCR; TCRdb holds only in-frame clones, not every one. Here the sample spans fewer than 250,000 clones, more than 75% being singletons. The data originate from a study of blood T cell repertoires in COVID-19. The overall study: The cDNA or gDNA used as material had been derived from T cells, B-cell-depleted T cells, or PBMCs.

Trimming stripped 4 bases from V and 5 bases from J, with 11 bases between. Germline CDR1 MNHEY, CDR2 SVGAGI. The CDR3 is 13 residues long. The sequencing input was peripheral blood. The chain couples TRBV6-5 to TRBJ1-2, with D maybe TRBD1 (6 bases). This clonotype originated in a woman aged 40 to 50 with acute or convalescent COVID-19. The CDR3 region is CASSWGPGYGYTF. CDR3 nucleotide sequence: TGTGCCAGCAGTTGGGGGCCGGGGTATGGCTACACCTTC.